This TCR beta chain appears in the sequencing data of a study of human thymus T cells. The CDR3 totals 14 residues. The germline gives CDR1 ENHRY, CDR2 SYGVKD. V was clipped by 8 bases and J by 1 base, with 15 bases between them. Concerning this clone: The antigen is undetermined.

It was from resections taken during corrective heart surgery that the thymus tissue came. Donation came from healthy Finnish infants having corrective surgery for congenital heart defects. Sequenced by immunoSEQ multiplex PCR; TCRdb stores in-frame clones only, minus some. The data show about 120,000 clones, with around 95% seen just once and roughly 0.024% held by the top ten. Whole-study results and caveats: Reports from related research described highly overlapping thymic repertoires among unrelated individuals. Seemingly biased V and J gene usage marked thymic and blood repertoires.

The chain couples TRBV10-3 to TRBJ2-7; possibly TRBD2 for D (5 bases). The source is a boy younger than two with a congenital heart defect but otherwise immunologically healthy. What was sequenced was thymus tissue. The CDR3 coding sequence is TGTGCCATCCGTGGAGGTAGGAGGTCCTACGAGCAGTACTTC. Translation: CAIRGGRRSYEQYF.